What follows are 28 T cell receptor beta chains derived from one specimen sequenced in a study of T cells after posttransplantation cyclophosphamide. The data were produced by immunoSEQ multiplex PCR, yet TCRdb's version contains in-frame clones alone and is incomplete. The table lists approximately 19,000 clones, about 85% of them singletons, with about 7% in the top ten. A marrow graft followed busulfan-fludarabine conditioning, with cyclophosphamide on days +3 and +4. The source material was PBMCs, sampled after allogeneic stem cell transplant with posttransplant cyclophosphamide. These TCRs come from a female patient aged 40-49 years who received an allogeneic stem cell transplant from a related donor, was CMV-positive, and had no GVHD. Certain T cells may be donor cells from the graft.

DNA for the CDR3: TGCGCCAGCAGCTTTTTAGGACAGGGGGATGGCTACACCTTC. Translating it yields CASSFLGQGDGYTF. The gene calls are TRBV5-1 and TRBJ1-2, with 10 bases matching TRBD1. This CDR3 spans 14 amino acids. Germline V gives CDR1 SGHRS, CDR2 YFSETQ. J lost 6 bases, V lost 2 bases, and 4 bases had no gene match.

This clone has just a few counts. This chain joins TRBV6-5 and TRBJ2-7; D is uncertain. The germline gives CDR1 MNHEY, CDR2 SVGAGI. Trimming removed 0 bases from V and 3 bases from J, with 12 bases in between. The CDR3 extends over 15 amino acids. CDR3 region: CASSYSIGLDYEQYF. The CDR3 nucleotides are TGTGCCAGCAGTTACTCGATCGGGTTGGACTACGAGCAGTACTTC.

The J gene is TRBJ2-7, the V gene TRBV27; D ambiguous. Deletions cut 3 bases from V and 0 bases from J, with 3 bases between. In germline, CDR1 is MNHEY, CDR2 SMNVEV (reference sequence). This CDR3 has 12 amino acids. The CDR3 bases are TGTGCCAGCAGTTTCAACTCCTACGAGCAGTACTTC. It is translated as CASSFNSYEQYF.

The rearrangement links TRBV9 to TRBJ2-1; 7 bases agree with TRBD2. CDR3 length: 15 amino acids. In germline, CDR1 is SGDLS, CDR2 YYNGEE. Trimming cost V 0 bases and J 5 bases; bases outside gene matches: 5. The DNA for the CDR3 is TGTGCCAGCAGCGTAGGTGGGACTACCAACAATGAGCAGTTCTTC. It codes for CASSVGGTTNNEQFF.

V usage is TRBV5-1 and J usage is TRBJ2-2; 7 bases line up with TRBD2. Germline-derived CDR1 and CDR2 are SGHRS and YFSETQ. Unmatched junction bases numbered 4, after V lost 4 bases and J lost 1 base. CDR3 length: 15 residues. The CDR3 region is CASSTLAGNTGELFF. CDR3 nucleotides: TGCGCCAGCAGCACATTAGCGGGGAACACCGGGGAGCTGTTTTTT. Variable domain in full (rest from reference TRBV5-1 and TRBJ2-2): KAGVTQTPRYLIKTRGQQVTLSCSPISGHRSVSWYQQTPGQGLQFLFEYFSETQRNKGNFPGRFSGRQFSNSRSEMNVSTLELGDSALYLCASSTLAGNTGELFFGEGSRLTVL.

The chain employs TRBV30 and TRBJ1-4; 9 bases are a match to TRBD1. CDR3 length equals 18 residues. Germline V lookup: CDR1 GTSNPN, CDR2 SVGIG (reference sequence). The V and J ends lost 5 bases and 1 base, in that order; junction bases with no gene match: 14. CDR3 nucleotides: TGTGCCTGGTCTTCACAGGGGGCTTGGATTGTAACTAATGAAAAACTGTTTTTT. As protein: CAWSSQGAWIVTNEKLFF.

In its sample, this clone was seen a few times. The CDR3 DNA sequence: TGTGCCAGCAGCGTACCTAGCGGGAGGTCCTACGAGCAGTACTTC. Translated: CASSVPSGRSYEQYF. This sequence joins TRBV7-2 and TRBJ2-7, with TRBD2 matching 11 bases. CDR1 and CDR2 from the germline V gene are SGHTA and FQGNSA. The CDR3 is 15 residues long. V shed 5 bases, J shed 1 base, and the junction held 4 bases outside the gene matches.

This clone was seen once. The chain uses TRBV27 and TRBJ2-3, with D tentatively TRBD2 (6 bases). Germline CDR1 MNHEY, CDR2 SMNVEV (reference sequence). V lost 5 bases and J 2 bases, leaving 14 bases between the germline ends. The CDR3 extends over 15 amino acids. The CDR3 reads CASSGLARYTDTQYF. As DNA, the CDR3 is TGTGCCAGCAGTGGTCTAGCGAGATACACAGATACGCAGTATTTT.

The J gene is TRBJ1-1, the V gene TRBV15; D ambiguous. V was pared by 0 bases and J by 7 bases, with 6 bases between. Germline-derived CDR1 and CDR2 are LNHNV and YYDKDF (reference sequence). This CDR3 contains 12 residues. This CDR3 is CATSRDRSEAFF. The CDR3 DNA follows: TGTGCCACCAGCAGAGATAGGAGTGAAGCTTTCTTT.

The rearrangement links TRBV7-8 to TRBJ2-7; 7 bases agree with TRBD2. The germline V gene encodes CDR1 SGHVS and CDR2 FQNEAQ. V was clipped by 5 bases and J by 3 bases; unmatched bases: 7. This CDR3 contains 14 residues. The chain's CDR3 is CASSEGASGYEQYF. The CDR3 nucleotides are TGTGCCAGCAGCGAAGGGGCTAGCGGCTACGAGCAGTACTTC. Supplemented by reference TRBV7-8 and TRBJ2-7, the full variable domain reads GAGVSQSPRYKVAKRGQDVALRCDPISGHVSLFWYQQALGQGPEFLTYFQNEAQLDKSGLPSDRFFAERPEGSVSTLKIQRTQQEDSAVYLCASSEGASGYEQYFGPGTRLTVT.

In this sample, this clone turned up once. The chain combines TRBV7-8 with TRBJ1-1, with D possibly being TRBD1 (5 bases). In germline, CDR1 is SGHVS, CDR2 FQNEAQ. This CDR3 has 15 amino acids. The ends were cut back, 0 bases at V and 0 bases at J, with 8 bases in the middle. The CDR3 region is CASSLAAGLNTEAFF. In DNA form, the CDR3 reads TGTGCCAGCAGCTTAGCGGCAGGGCTGAACACTGAAGCTTTCTTT. The variable domain in full, completed from reference TRBV7-8 and TRBJ1-1, reads GAGVSQSPRYKVAKRGQDVALRCDPISGHVSLFWYQQALGQGPEFLTYFQNEAQLDKSGLPSDRFFAERPEGSVSTLKIQRTQQEDSAVYLCASSLAAGLNTEAFFGQGTRLTVV.

The rearrangement joins TRBV30 to TRBJ1-2, with D possibly being TRBD1 (6 bases). This CDR3 comprises 12 residues. The germline gives CDR1 GTSNPN, CDR2 SVGIG (reference sequence). V lost 3 bases to trimming and J lost 8 bases, with 13 bases between them. CDR3 region: CAWSPQGWGYTF. The CDR3 DNA reads TGTGCCTGGAGCCCACAGGGATGGGGCTACACCTTC.

This chain uses TRBV30 with TRBJ2-7, with D perhaps TRBD2 (6 bases). V was pared by 5 bases and J by 0 bases, with 14 bases between. The germline V gene encodes CDR1 GTSNPN and CDR2 SVGIG (reference sequence). This CDR3 spans 14 amino acids. The CDR3, as DNA: TGTGCCTGGGGCCGGGACTGGAGCTCCTACGAGCAGTACTTC. It is translated as CAWGRDWSSYEQYF.

This clone turned up a few times. The V and J genes are TRBV19 and TRBJ1-5, with D possibly being TRBD1 (5 bases). The germline gives CDR1 LNHDA, CDR2 SQIVND (reference sequence). Trimming stripped 1 base from V and 4 bases from J, with 11 bases between. This CDR3 is 15 amino acids long. The CDR3 coding sequence is TGTGCCAGTAGTATAGTGGGGCACCTAAATCAGCCCCAGCATTTT. As protein: CASSIVGHLNQPQHF.

The rearrangement joins TRBV30 to TRBJ2-5; D might be TRBD2 (5 bases). The CDR3 length is 16 residues. Germline V CDR1 and CDR2: GTSNPN, SVGIG (reference sequence). Between the trimmed V and J ends, which lost 2 bases and 2 bases, there was a span of 18 bases. This CDR3 reads CAWSPTWGAKQETQYF. Here the CDR3 DNA reads TGTGCCTGGAGTCCGACTTGGGGAGCCAAACAAGAGACCCAGTACTTC.

The chain recombines TRBV11-3 with TRBJ2-7, with 10 bases matching TRBD2. The CDR3 has 15 amino acids. V dropped 0 bases and J dropped 3; count of bases not matched to a gene: 2. Germline values: CDR1 SGHNT, CDR2 YENEEA. The DNA for the CDR3 is TGTGCCAGCAGCTTAGATGCTAGCGGGAGCTACGAGCAGTACTTC. Amino acid sequence: CASSLDASGSYEQYF.

About this clone: The same CDR3 is also encoded by other DNA sequences in this sample. The genes are TRBV28 and TRBJ2-3; 11 nucleotides line up with TRBD2. CDR3 length: 16 amino acids. V shed 5 bases, J shed 1 base, and the junction held 5 bases outside the gene matches. Germline values: CDR1 MDHEN, CDR2 SYDVKM. CDR3 sequence (DNA): TGTGCCAGCAGTCTCCTTAGCGGGAGGGGCACAGATACGCAGTATTTT. This translates into CASSLLSGRGTDTQYF.

The J gene is TRBJ2-7, the V gene TRBV6-1; D is ambiguous. V lost 4 bases, J lost 3 bases, and 7 bases lay in between. Germline V lookup: CDR1 MNHNS, CDR2 SASEGT. CDR3 length equals 12 residues. The CDR3 nucleotides read TGTGCCAGCAGTGCATCTAACTACGAGCAGTACTTC. As protein: CASSASNYEQYF.

This clone was counted only a few times. The V and J genes are TRBV29-1 and TRBJ1-3, with TRBD1 as a possible D gene (5 bases). This CDR3 contains 13 residues. Germline lookup yields CDR1 SQVTM and CDR2 ANQGSEA. V was trimmed by 4 bases and J by 4 bases, leaving 11 bases between them. The CDR3 region has the DNA TGCAGCGTTGTAGGGGAAGCGGGAAACACCATATATTTT. Translating it yields CSVVGEAGNTIYF. Drawing the rest from reference TRBV29-1 and TRBJ1-3, the complete variable domain is SAVISQKPSRDICQRGTSLTIQCQVDSQVTMMFWYRQQPGQSLTLIATANQGSEATYESGFVIDKFPISRPNLTFSTLTVSNMSPEDSSIYLCSVVGEAGNTIYFGEGSWLTVV.

The chain carries TRBV7-2 and TRBJ1-1, with TRBD1 matching 7 bases. J was trimmed by 0 bases and V by 3 bases; bases with no gene match: 4. The germline V gene has CDR1 SGHTA and CDR2 FQGNSA. The CDR3 is 15 amino acids. CDR3 coding DNA: TGTGCCAGCAGCTTCTCGACAGGGTTGAACACTGAAGCTTTCTTT. This sequence encodes CASSFSTGLNTEAFF.

The CDR3 DNA reads TGCAGCGTCGGGCAGGGGAGAGCGTCCGGGGAGCTGTTTTTT. Amino acids: CSVGQGRASGELFF. The chain combines TRBV29-1 with TRBJ2-2, with D perhaps TRBD1 (6 bases). Trimming took 6 bases from V and 6 from J, leaving 17 bases between them. The V gene's germline CDR1 is SQVTM and CDR2 ANQGSEA. This CDR3 contains 14 residues.

The rearrangement joins TRBV2 to TRBJ1-1; D is ambiguous. The V and J ends lost 7 bases and 0 bases respectively, with 12 bases between them. The CDR3 totals 14 residues. Germline-derived CDR1 and CDR2 are SNHLY and FYNNEI. The CDR3 DNA reads as TGTGCCAGCACTACAGAATTTATGAACACTGAAGCTTTCTTT. Translation gives CASTTEFMNTEAFF.

This clone was seen once. The chain couples TRBV7-6 to TRBJ1-1, with TRBD1 as a possible D gene (5 bases). The germline V gene encodes CDR1 SGHVS and CDR2 FNYEAQ. This CDR3 has 14 amino acids. Trimming cost V 6 bases and J 3 bases, with 14 bases left between them. CDR3 amino acids: CASRDAGGDTEAFF. In DNA, the CDR3 is TGTGCCAGCAGGGATGCGGGGGGAGACACTGAAGCTTTCTTT.

The chain links TRBV27 to TRBJ2-7; the match to TRBD1 covers 8 bases. Looked up from germline, CDR1 is MNHEY and CDR2 is SMNVEV (reference sequence). Unmatched junction bases numbered 6, after V lost 6 bases and J lost 2 bases. The CDR3 is 14 residues long. CDR3 region: CASRPTGVAYEQYF. CDR3 nucleotides: TGTGCCAGCAGACCGACAGGGGTGGCCTACGAGCAGTACTTC.

This chain joins TRBV2 and TRBJ1-2, with TRBD1 matching 9 bases. The CDR3 is 14 amino acids. J was trimmed by 3 bases and V by 2 bases; bases with no gene match: 1. From germline, CDR1 is SNHLY and CDR2 FYNNEI. CDR3: CASSEWDRDYGYTF. CDR3 sequence (DNA): TGTGCCAGCAGTGAATGGGACAGGGACTATGGCTACACCTTC.

The chain carries TRBV7-9 and TRBJ2-3; 9 bases are a match to TRBD2. This CDR3 spans 15 amino acids. From germline, CDR1 is SEHNR and CDR2 FQNEAQ (reference sequence). V was pared by 5 bases and J by 1 base, with 4 bases of the junction left unmatched. CDR3: CASSTRLAGTDTQYF. The CDR3 DNA sequence: TGTGCCAGCAGCACTCGACTAGCGGGCACAGATACGCAGTATTTT.

The rearrangement links TRBV29-1 to TRBJ1-5; maybe TRBD1 (5 bases). Germline-derived CDR1 and CDR2 are SQVTM and ANQGSEA. This CDR3 contains 12 residues. V was clipped by 4 bases and J by 5 bases, with 9 bases between them. The CDR3: CSVAGDDQPQHF. CDR3 DNA: TGCAGCGTTGCGGGGGATGATCAGCCCCAGCATTTT.

CDR3 in amino acids: CASSLGRNTGELFF. The CDR3 nucleotides read TGTGCCAGCAGCCTCGGGAGGAACACCGGGGAGCTGTTTTTT. The V call is TRBV6-1, the J call TRBJ1-3; D perhaps matches TRBD2 (6 bases). The J call is in doubt because the DNA end fits TRBJ2-2 better. Looked up from germline, CDR1 is MNHNS and CDR2 is SASEGT. The CDR3 has 14 residues.